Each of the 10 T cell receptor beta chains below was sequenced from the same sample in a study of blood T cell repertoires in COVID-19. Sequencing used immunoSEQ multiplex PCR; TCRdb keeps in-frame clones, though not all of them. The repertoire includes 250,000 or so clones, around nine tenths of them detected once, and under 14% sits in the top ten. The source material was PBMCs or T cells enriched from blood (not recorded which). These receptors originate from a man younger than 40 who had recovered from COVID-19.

CDR3: CASSTGPWTSEDTQYF. For the CDR3, the DNA is TGTGCCAGCAGTACTGGGCCCTGGACTAGCGAAGATACGCAGTATTTT. The chain uses TRBV2 and TRBJ2-3; TRBD2 aligns across 9 bases. Germline V gene lookup returns CDR1 SNHLY and CDR2 FYNNEI. This CDR3 has 16 residues. J lost 5 bases, V lost 5 bases, and 11 bases had no gene match.

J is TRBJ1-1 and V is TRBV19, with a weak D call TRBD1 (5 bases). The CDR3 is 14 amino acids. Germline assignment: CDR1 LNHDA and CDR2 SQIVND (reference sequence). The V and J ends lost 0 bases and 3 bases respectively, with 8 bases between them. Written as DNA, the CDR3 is TGTGCCAGTAGTATAGATACGGGGGACACTGAAGCTTTCTTT. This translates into CASSIDTGDTEAFF. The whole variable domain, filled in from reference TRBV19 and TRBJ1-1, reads DGGITQSPKYLFRKEGQNVTLSCEQNLNHDAMYWYRQDPGQGLRLIYYSQIVNDFQKGDIAEGYSVSREKKESFPLTVTSAQKNPTAFYLCASSIDTGDTEAFFGQGTRLTVV.

Here the CDR3 reads CASRAAGTGWEKLFF. The CDR3 DNA reads as TGTGCCAGCAGAGCTGCCGGGACAGGGTGGGAAAAACTGTTTTTT. The chain links TRBV7-2 to TRBJ1-4, with 9 positions matching TRBD1. The CDR3 has 15 amino acids. Germline assignment: CDR1 SGHTA and CDR2 FQGNSA. Trimming cost V 6 bases and J 8 bases; bases outside gene matches: 10.

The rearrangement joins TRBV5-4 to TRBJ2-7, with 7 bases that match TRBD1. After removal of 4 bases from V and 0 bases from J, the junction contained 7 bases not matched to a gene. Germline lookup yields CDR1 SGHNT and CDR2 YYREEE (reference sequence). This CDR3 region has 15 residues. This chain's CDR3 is CASSPDRMSSYEQYF. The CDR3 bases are TGTGCCAGCAGCCCGGACAGGATGAGCTCCTACGAGCAGTACTTC.

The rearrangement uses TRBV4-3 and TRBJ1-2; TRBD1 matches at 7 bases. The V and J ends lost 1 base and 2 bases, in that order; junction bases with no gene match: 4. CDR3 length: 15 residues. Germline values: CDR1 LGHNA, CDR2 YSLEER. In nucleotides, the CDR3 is TGCGCCAGCAGCCAAGGGGACAGCACCAACTATGGCTACACCTTC. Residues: CASSQGDSTNYGYTF.

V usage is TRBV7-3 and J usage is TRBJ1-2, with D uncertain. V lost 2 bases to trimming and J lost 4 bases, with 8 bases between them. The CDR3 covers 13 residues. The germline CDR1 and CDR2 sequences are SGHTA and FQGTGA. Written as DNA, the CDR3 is TGTGCCAGCAGCTTAGGAGAGGGCTATGGCTACACCTTC. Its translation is CASSLGEGYGYTF. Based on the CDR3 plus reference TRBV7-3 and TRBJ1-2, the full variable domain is GAGVSQTPSNKVTEKGKYVELRCDPISGHTALYWYRQSLGQGPEFLIYFQGTGAADDSGLPNDRFFAVRPEGSVSTLKIQRTERGDSAVYLCASSLGEGYGYTFGSGTRLTVV.

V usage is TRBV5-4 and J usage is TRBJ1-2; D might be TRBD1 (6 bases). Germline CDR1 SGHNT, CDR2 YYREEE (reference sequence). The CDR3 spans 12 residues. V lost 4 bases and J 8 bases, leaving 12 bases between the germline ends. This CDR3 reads CASSTGTLGYTF. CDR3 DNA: TGTGCCAGCAGCACCGGGACACTCGGCTACACCTTC.

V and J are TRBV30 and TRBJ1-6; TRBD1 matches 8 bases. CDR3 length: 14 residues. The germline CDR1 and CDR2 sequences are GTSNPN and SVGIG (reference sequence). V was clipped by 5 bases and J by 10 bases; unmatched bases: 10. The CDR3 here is CAWGRQGRGSPLHF. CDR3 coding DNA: TGTGCCTGGGGGCGACAGGGGCGGGGGTCACCCCTCCACTTT. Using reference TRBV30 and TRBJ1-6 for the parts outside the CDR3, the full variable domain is SQTIHQWPATLVQPVGSPLSLECTVEGTSNPNLYWYRQAAGRGLQLLFYSVGIGQISSEVPQNLSASRPQDRQFILSSKKLLLSDSGFYLCAWGRQGRGSPLHFGNGTRLTVT.

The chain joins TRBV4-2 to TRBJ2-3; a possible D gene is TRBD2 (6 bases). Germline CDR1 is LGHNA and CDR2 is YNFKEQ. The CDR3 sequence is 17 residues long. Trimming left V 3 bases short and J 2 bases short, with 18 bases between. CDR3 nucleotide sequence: TGTGCCAGCAGCCAGGAAGGTGGGCGGGGTCACACAGATACGCAGTATTTT. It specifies CASSQEGGRGHTDTQYF.

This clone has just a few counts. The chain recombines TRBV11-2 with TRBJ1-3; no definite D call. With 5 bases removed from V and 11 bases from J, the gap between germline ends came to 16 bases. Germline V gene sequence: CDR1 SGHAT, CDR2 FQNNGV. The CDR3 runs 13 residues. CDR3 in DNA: TGTGCCAGCAGCCCCGCGGTTGCGTTCGCCATATATTTT. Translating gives CASSPAVAFAIYF.